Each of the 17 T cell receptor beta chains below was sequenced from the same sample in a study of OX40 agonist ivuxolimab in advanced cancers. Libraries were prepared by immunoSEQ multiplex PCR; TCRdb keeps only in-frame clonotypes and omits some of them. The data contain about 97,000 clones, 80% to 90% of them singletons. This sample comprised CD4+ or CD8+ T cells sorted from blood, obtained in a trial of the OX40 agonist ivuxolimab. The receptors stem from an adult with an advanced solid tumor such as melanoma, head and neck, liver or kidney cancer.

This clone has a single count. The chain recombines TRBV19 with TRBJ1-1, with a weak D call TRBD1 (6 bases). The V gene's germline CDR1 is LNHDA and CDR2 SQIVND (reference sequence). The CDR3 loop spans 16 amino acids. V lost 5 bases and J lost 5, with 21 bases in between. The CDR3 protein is CASSPRRRRGRTEAFF. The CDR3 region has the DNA TGTGCCAGTAGTCCCCGAAGGAGGCGGGGGCGAACTGAAGCTTTCTTT.

The CDR3 loop reads CAWSGGSSNQPQHF. The CDR3 region has the DNA TGTGCCTGGAGTGGGGGGAGTAGCAATCAGCCCCAGCATTTT. The rearrangement links TRBV30 to TRBJ1-5, with a possible D match to TRBD1 (5 bases). V lost 1 base to trimming and J lost 0 bases, with 7 bases between them. The CDR3 length is 14 residues. Germline V lookup: CDR1 GTSNPN, CDR2 SVGIG (reference sequence).

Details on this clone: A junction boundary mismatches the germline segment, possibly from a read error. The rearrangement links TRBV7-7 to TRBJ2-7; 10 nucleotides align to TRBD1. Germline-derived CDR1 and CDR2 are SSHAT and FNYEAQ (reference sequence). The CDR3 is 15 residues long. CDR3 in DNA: TGTGCTAGCAGCGTTGGGACAGGGGAGACCTACGAGCAGTACTTC. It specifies CASSVGTGETYEQYF.

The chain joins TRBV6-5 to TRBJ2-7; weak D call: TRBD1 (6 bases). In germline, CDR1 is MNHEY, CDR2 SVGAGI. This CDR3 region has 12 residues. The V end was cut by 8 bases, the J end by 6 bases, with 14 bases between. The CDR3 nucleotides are TGTGCCAGCTCCGGGACATCGGCCGAGCAGTACTTC. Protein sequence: CASSGTSAEQYF.

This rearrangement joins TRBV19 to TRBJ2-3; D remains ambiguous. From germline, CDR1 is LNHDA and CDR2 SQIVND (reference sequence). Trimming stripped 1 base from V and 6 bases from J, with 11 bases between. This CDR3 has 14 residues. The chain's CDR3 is CASSIGKGPDTQYF. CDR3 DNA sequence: TGTGCCAGTAGTATAGGGAAGGGTCCGGATACGCAGTATTTT.

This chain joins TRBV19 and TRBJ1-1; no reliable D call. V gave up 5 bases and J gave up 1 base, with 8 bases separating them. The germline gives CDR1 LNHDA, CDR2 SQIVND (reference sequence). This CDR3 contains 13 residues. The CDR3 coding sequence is TGTGCCAGTAGTCTCCAGACGAACACTGAAGCTTTCTTT. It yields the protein CASSLQTNTEAFF.

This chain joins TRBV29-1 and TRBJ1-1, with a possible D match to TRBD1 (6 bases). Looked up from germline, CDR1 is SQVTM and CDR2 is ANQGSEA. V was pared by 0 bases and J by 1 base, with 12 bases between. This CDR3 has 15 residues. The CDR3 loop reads CSVEEPVTGNTEAFF. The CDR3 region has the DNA TGCAGCGTTGAAGAGCCCGTGACAGGGAACACTGAAGCTTTCTTT. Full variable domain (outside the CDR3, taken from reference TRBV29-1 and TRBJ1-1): SAVISQKPSRDICQRGTSLTIQCQVDSQVTMMFWYRQQPGQSLTLIATANQGSEATYESGFVIDKFPISRPNLTFSTLTVSNMSPEDSSIYLCSVEEPVTGNTEAFFGQGTRLTVV.

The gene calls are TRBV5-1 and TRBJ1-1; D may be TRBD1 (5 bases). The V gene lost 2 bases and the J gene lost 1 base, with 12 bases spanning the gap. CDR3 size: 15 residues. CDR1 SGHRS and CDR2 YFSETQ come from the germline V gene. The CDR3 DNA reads TGCGCCAGCAGCTTTCAGGGTGAGGGGAACACTGAAGCTTTCTTT. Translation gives CASSFQGEGNTEAFF.

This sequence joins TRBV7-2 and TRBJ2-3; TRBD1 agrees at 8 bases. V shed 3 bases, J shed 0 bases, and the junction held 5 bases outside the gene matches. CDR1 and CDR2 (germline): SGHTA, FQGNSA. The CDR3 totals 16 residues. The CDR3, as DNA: TGTGCCAGCAGCTTTACAGGGGGACTGAGCACAGATACGCAGTATTTT. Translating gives CASSFTGGLSTDTQYF.

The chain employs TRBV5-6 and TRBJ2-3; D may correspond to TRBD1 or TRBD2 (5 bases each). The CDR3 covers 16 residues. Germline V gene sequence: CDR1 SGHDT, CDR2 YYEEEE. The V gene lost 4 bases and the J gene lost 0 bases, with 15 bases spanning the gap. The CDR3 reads CASSRFRGTSTDTQYF. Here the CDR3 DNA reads TGTGCCAGCAGCCGATTCCGGGGCACTAGCACAGATACGCAGTATTTT.

The CDR3 DNA is TGTGCCAGCAGCCCCCGGGACAAGAATTTCCAAGAGACCCAGTACTTC. It yields the protein CASSPRDKNFQETQYF. V gene TRBV7-3 combines with J gene TRBJ2-5, with D maybe TRBD1 (6 bases). The CDR3 is 16 residues long. The germline CDR1 and CDR2 sequences are SGHTA and FQGTGA. V gave up 5 bases and J gave up 1 base, with 17 bases separating them. Using reference TRBV7-3 and TRBJ2-5 for the parts outside the CDR3, the full variable domain is GAGVSQTPSNKVTEKGKYVELRCDPISGHTALYWYRQSLGQGPEFLIYFQGTGAADDSGLPNDRFFAVRPEGSVSTLKIQRTERGDSAVYLCASSPRDKNFQETQYFGPGTRLLVL.

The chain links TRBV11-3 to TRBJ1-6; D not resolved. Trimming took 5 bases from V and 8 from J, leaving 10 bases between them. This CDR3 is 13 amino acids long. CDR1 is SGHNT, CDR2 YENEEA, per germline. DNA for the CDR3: TGTGCCAGCAGCCCTGGAGTAGATTCACCCCTCCACTTT. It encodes CASSPGVDSPLHF. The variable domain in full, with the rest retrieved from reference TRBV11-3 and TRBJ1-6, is EAGVVQSPRYKIIEKKQPVAFWCNPISGHNTLYWYLQNLGQGPELLIRYENEEAVDDSQLPKDRFSAERLKGVDSTLKIQPAELGDSAVYLCASSPGVDSPLHFGNGTRLTVT.

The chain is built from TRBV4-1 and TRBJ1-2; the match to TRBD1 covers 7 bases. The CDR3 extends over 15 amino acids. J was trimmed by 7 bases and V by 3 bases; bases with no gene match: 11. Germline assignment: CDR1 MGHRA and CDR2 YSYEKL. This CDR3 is CASSHEGGQLSGYTF. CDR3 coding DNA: TGCGCCAGCAGCCACGAGGGGGGACAGCTCAGTGGCTACACCTTC.

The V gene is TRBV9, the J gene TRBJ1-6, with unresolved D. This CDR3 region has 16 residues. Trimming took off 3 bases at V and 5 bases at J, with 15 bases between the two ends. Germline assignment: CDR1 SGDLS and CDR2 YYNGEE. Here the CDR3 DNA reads TGTGCCAGCAGCGCGGGAGGAGGGCTCCATAATTCACCCCTCCACTTT. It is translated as CASSAGGGLHNSPLHF.

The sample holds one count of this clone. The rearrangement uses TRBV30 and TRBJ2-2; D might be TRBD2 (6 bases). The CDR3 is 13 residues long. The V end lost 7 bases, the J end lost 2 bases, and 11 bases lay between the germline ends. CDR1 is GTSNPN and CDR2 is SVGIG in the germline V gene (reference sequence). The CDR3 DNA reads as TGTGCCTTTAAGGAGGGCAACACCGGGGAGCTGTTTTTT. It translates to CAFKEGNTGELFF.

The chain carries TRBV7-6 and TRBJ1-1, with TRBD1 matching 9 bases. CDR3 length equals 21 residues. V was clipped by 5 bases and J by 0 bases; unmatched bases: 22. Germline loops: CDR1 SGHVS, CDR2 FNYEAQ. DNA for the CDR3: TGTGCCAGCAGCCCTATTGGGAGAGGGACAGGGAGGGGGAAATTGAACACTGAAGCTTTCTTT. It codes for CASSPIGRGTGRGKLNTEAFF.

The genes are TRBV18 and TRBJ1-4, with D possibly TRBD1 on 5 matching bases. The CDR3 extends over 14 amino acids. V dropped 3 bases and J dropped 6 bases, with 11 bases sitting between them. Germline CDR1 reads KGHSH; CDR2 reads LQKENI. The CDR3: CASSPSRGDEKLFF. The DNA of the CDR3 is TGTGCCAGCTCACCTTCGCGGGGGGATGAAAAACTGTTTTTT. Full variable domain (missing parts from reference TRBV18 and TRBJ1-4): NAGVMQNPRHLVRRRGQEARLRCSPMKGHSHVYWYRQLPEEGLKFMVYLQKENIIDESGMPKERFSAEFPKEGPSILRIQQVVRGDSAAYFCASSPSRGDEKLFFGSGTQLSVL.